The clone carrying this T cell receptor beta chain was counted once. The sample is drawn from a study of blood T cell repertoires in COVID-19. The germline CDR1 and CDR2 sequences are KGHSY and FQNENV. The CDR3 runs to 13 residues. V was clipped by 2 bases and J by 6 bases; unmatched bases: 1. In the source study's methods: Reference gene primer amplification gave estimated nucleated cell counts. Produced via immunoSEQ multiplex PCR; TCRdb's table is partial and in-frame only. V, J and clone size derive from that table, while D and trimming were established from the DNA sequence. The sample holds about 230,000 clones, around nine tenths seen once.

The rearrangement links TRBV16 to TRBJ2-4; 7 bases line up with TRBD2. The sequenced sample consisted of PBMCs or T cells enriched from blood (not recorded which). This receptor was taken from a man younger than 40 who had recovered from COVID-19. The CDR3 nucleotides read TGTGCCAGCAGCCAACGGGAGGCAAACATTCAGTACTTC. Translated, it gives CASSQREANIQYF.